Given below is one T cell receptor beta chain in context. Its antigen is undetermined. TCR beta CDR3 regions were amplified from RNA transcripts. Using the HTBI primer set, a first-round RT-PCR was run on the TCR CDR3. TCRdb re-derived calls from the multiplex PCR reads in MiXCR, one entry per CDR3 protein. The sample has 650,000 to 850,000 distinct CDR3 sequences, about 19% seen once; the top ten hold about a sixth. This entry is derived from a study of T cells in Graves' hyperthyroidism and ophthalmopathy. With V trimmed by 0 bases and J by 2 bases, 5 bases remained unmatched. Germline V gene data show CDR1 as SGHNT and CDR2 as YYREEE (reference sequence). The CDR3 totals 15 residues. Criteria for exclusion of patients were uncontrolled infection, other autoimmune disease, pregnancy or lactation. When hyperthyroidism was first diagnosed, the blood sample was taken, preceding any ophthalmopathy symptoms.

Overall study findings and caveats: Among clonotypes expanded in thyroid above 0.001, most were also found in blood. A model built on 13 V-J features separated ophthalmopathy from stable hyperthyroidism.

The sequencing sample was made of blood. This sequence joins TRBV5-4 and TRBJ2-7, with TRBD2 identical over 7 bases. The sequence came from a woman aged 45-60 years with Graves' hyperthyroidism that later progressed to Graves' ophthalmopathy. CDR3 residues: CASSLVASGAYEQYF. Here the CDR3 DNA reads TGTGCCAGCAGCTTGGTCGCAAGCGGGGCCTACGAGCAGTACTTC.